The source of this T cell receptor beta chain is a study of T cell repertoires in cytomegalovirus infection. Study at large: Indicated by public TCR beta signatures were CMV infection and matching HLA type.

The CDR3 contains 16 residues. V dropped 0 bases and J dropped 1 base, with 11 bases sitting between them. Germline V lookup: CDR1 LGHNA, CDR2 YNFKEQ. Worth noting for this clonotype: No antigen is known for it.

Findings and limits, study-wide: Carriers of CMV and the relevant HLA type were discriminated by public TCR beta frequency. HLA-C-restricted CMV-specific TCR beta clonotypes prevailed in the ex vivo response.

TCRdb used MiXCR to reprocess the reads, holding one entry per CDR3 protein. The sample shows about 180,000 distinct CDR3 sequences, about 18% of them seen only once. The TCR was taken from a human donor in good health (CMV status not recorded). Some clones in this sample may be carry-over from other donors' samples. The J gene is TRBJ2-3, the V gene TRBV4-2; a weak D match, TRBD2 (6 bases). Source material: CD8+ T cells from PBMCs. As DNA, the CDR3 is TGTGCCAGCAGCCAAGAGCGGGGCGGGGGCACAGATACGCAGTATTTT. The encoded protein is CASSQERGGGTDTQYF.